This is a list of T cell receptor beta chains from one sample in a study of cytomegalovirus exposure and HLA in healthy donors. Using immunoSEQ multiplex PCR, the repertoire was profiled, and TCRdb retains in-frame clones only, with some absent. In the table there are fewer than 200,000 clones, approximately 96% of which are singletons. The sequenced sample was PBMCs. These receptors were taken from a young woman in good health and CMV-seronegative. Both conserved end residues are part of each CDR3. The D gene is left open where the match is weak. The size entry is marked missing in some rows and otherwise reads once, few, many or a size class.

CDR3 length	V gene	D gene	clone size	J gene	CDR3 DNA	CDR3 protein
15	TRBV6-5	TRBD1	NA	TRBJ2-1	TGTGCCAGCAGTTCGGGACAGGGGTACTACAATGAGCAGTTCTTC	CASSSGQGYYNEQFF
14	TRBV5-4	NA	NA	TRBJ1-4	TGTGCCAGCAGCTTGGCGGGGGTCGGTGAAAAACTGTTTTTT	CASSLAGVGEKLFF
15	TRBV6-5	NA	NA	TRBJ1-6	TGTGCCAGCAGTTACACGGACAGCGCAAATTCACCCCTCCACTTT	CASSYTDSANSPLHF
15	TRBV27	NA	once	TRBJ1-1	TGTGCCAGCAGTTTATCGGGGCGTTCGGGTCCTGAAGCTTTCTTT	CASSLSGRSGPEAFF
14	TRBV9	NA	NA	TRBJ2-7	TGTGCCAGCAGCATAAGGGGAAGCTCCTACGAGCAGTACTTC	CASSIRGSSYEQYF
15	TRBV10-3	TRBD1	NA	TRBJ1-2	TGTGCCATCAGTGGGGGAGACAGGGGGCGAAGTGGCTACACCTTC	CAISGGDRGRSGYTF
13	TRBV10-3	NA	NA	TRBJ1-1	TGTGCCATCAGTGACCCGACAGTTTCCCCCGCTTTCTTT	CAISDPTVSPAFF
16	TRBV9	TRBD1	NA	TRBJ2-7	TGTGCCAGCAGCGTAGGAGTTAGACAGGGTAGGGACGAGCAGTACTTC	CASSVGVRQGRDEQYF
15	TRBV5-4	TRBD1	NA	TRBJ2-7	TGTGCCAGCAGCCCAGGGGGACAGCTATCCTACGAGCAGTACTTC	CASSPGGQLSYEQYF
17	TRBV9	TRBD2	NA	TRBJ2-2	TGTGCCAGCAGCGTAGACAGACTAGCGGGGGACACCGGGGAGCTGTTTTTT	CASSVDRLAGDTGELFF
17	TRBV11-2	TRBD2	NA	TRBJ2-1	TGTGCCAGCAGCTTACTCACCGGGACTAGCGGGGACAATGAGCAGTTCTTC	CASSLLTGTSGDNEQFF
21	TRBV6-1	TRBD1	NA	TRBJ1-5	TGTGCCAGCAGTGAACTCCCTTGGGACAGGGACTTAAGATCGAGCAATCAGCCCCAGCATTTT	CASSELPWDRDLRSSNQPQHF
14	TRBV6-5	NA	NA	TRBJ1-1	TGTGCCAGCAGTTACAATCAGGGTTCCACTGAAGCTTTCTTT	CASSYNQGSTEAFF
15	TRBV7-8	NA	NA	TRBJ1-1	TGTGCCAGCAGCCTACCCCAGGGAGGGAACACTGAAGCTTTCTTT	CASSLPQGGNTEAFF
13	TRBV29-1	NA	NA	TRBJ2-7	TGCAGCGCTATCAGGGGAGGGTCCTACGAGCAGTACTTC	CSAIRGGSYEQYF
14	TRBV4-3	NA	NA	TRBJ2-5	TGCGCCAGCAGCCAAGATCGATGGGCAGAGACCCAGTACTTC	CASSQDRWAETQYF
15	TRBV6-1	TRBD1	NA	TRBJ1-5	TGTGCCAGCAGTGAAATTGGGGACAGGAGCCAGCCCCAGCATTTT	CASSEIGDRSQPQHF
13	TRBV2	NA	NA	TRBJ2-7	TGTGCCAGCAGTGGGGGACTGTCCTACGAGCAGTACTTC	CASSGGLSYEQYF
13	TRBV25-1	NA	NA	TRBJ2-7	TGTGCCAGCAGTGACCCCAACAGTCGCGAGCAGTACTTC	CASSDPNSREQYF
15	TRBV5-1	TRBD1	NA	TRBJ1-4	TGCGCCAGCAGCACCCAGACAGGGGCGAATGAAAAACTGTTTTTT	CASSTQTGANEKLFF
13	TRBV7-3	TRBD1	NA	TRBJ1-1	TGTGCCAGCAGCTTACAAAACAGGGGTGAAGCTTTCTTT	CASSLQNRGEAFF
16	TRBV7-2	NA	NA	TRBJ1-2	TGTGCCAGCAGCTTAGCTCCCCGTAGGGGCGACTATGGCTACACCTTC	CASSLAPRRGDYGYTF
16	TRBV9	TRBD2	NA	TRBJ2-3	TGTGCCAGCAGCGCAGCACTAGCGGGGGGGGTAGATACGCAGTATTTT	CASSAALAGGVDTQYF
14	TRBV2	TRBD2	NA	TRBJ2-3	TGTGCCAGCAGGGGGGTAGCGGGGACAGATACGCAGTATTTT	CASRGVAGTDTQYF
14	TRBV4-2	NA	NA	TRBJ2-5	TGTGCCAGCAGCCCTATAGCGATCCAAGAGACCCAGTACTTC	CASSPIAIQETQYF
12	TRBV2	NA	NA	TRBJ2-2	TGTGCCACTCGTGAGGAGACCGGGGAGCTGTTTTTT	CATREETGELFF
15	TRBV6-6	NA	NA	TRBJ2-1	TGTGCCAGCAGGTCCCCGACAGATCCCTACAATGAGCAGTTCTTC	CASRSPTDPYNEQFF
13	TRBV11-3	NA	NA	TRBJ2-7	TGTGCCAGCAGCTTCCTAGCTGGTGGCGAGCAGTACTTC	CASSFLAGGEQYF
16	TRBV4-2	TRBD1	NA	TRBJ1-2	TGTGCCAGCAGCCAAGATTTGAACAGGGGCTTGTATGGCTACACCTTC	CASSQDLNRGLYGYTF
14	TRBV5-4	NA	NA	TRBJ1-4	TGTGCCAGCAGCCACGACCTTCAGGGTGAAAAACTGTTTTTT	CASSHDLQGEKLFF
15	TRBV18	NA	NA	TRBJ2-1	TGTGCCAGCTCACTTGGGGGCAGTTTCTACAATGAGCAGTTCTTC	CASSLGGSFYNEQFF
15	TRBV7-2	NA	NA	TRBJ2-6	TGTGCCAGCAGTTCAGGCATCTTAGGGGCCAACGTCCTGACTTTC	CASSSGILGANVLTF
13	TRBV5-1	TRBD1	NA	TRBJ2-5	TGCGCCAGCTCCGGACAGGCACAAGAGACCCAGTACTTC	CASSGQAQETQYF
16	TRBV5-1	TRBD1	once	TRBJ1-1	TGCGCCAGCAGCTTGCCCCAGGGGGGAATGAACACTGAAGCTTTCTTT	CASSLPQGGMNTEAFF
14	TRBV2	TRBD1	NA	TRBJ1-5	TGTGCCAGCAGCCGGGACAGAAACAATCAGCCCCAGCATTTT	CASSRDRNNQPQHF
15	TRBV11-2	NA	NA	TRBJ1-6	TGTGCCAGCAGCTTAAACTGGGAGGGTGGTTCACCCCTCCACTTT	CASSLNWEGGSPLHF
14	TRBV6-1	TRBD1	NA	TRBJ1-5	TGTGCCAGCAGCAGACAGGGTAATAATCAGCCCCAGCATTTT	CASSRQGNNQPQHF
17	TRBV5-6	NA	NA	TRBJ1-2	TGTGCCAGCAGCTTGGGGACGACAGGATCCGCTAACTATGGCTACACCTTC	CASSLGTTGSANYGYTF
14	TRBV6-6	NA	NA	TRBJ1-5	TGTGCCAGCAGTGACTGGGCCACAAATCAGCCCCAGCATTTT	CASSDWATNQPQHF
17	TRBV11-2	TRBD2	NA	TRBJ2-7	TGTGCCAGCAGCTTATTAGGGGCGGGGGGGGCCTCCTACGAGCAGTACTTC	CASSLLGAGGASYEQYF
15	TRBV6-1	NA	NA	TRBJ2-7	TGTGCCAGCAGTACGAGGCAGGGGTTACCCTACGAGCAGTACTTC	CASSTRQGLPYEQYF
17	TRBV5-4	NA	NA	TRBJ2-3	TGTGCCAGCAGCTTGGGACTAACCCGCCTGCCCACAGATACGCAGTATTTT	CASSLGLTRLPTDTQYF
13	TRBV6-5	NA	NA	TRBJ2-1	TGTGCCAGCAGCTCCCAGGTTCCGGGGTTCCAGTTCTTC	CASSSQVPGFQFF
14	TRBV18	NA	NA	TRBJ2-4	TGTGCCAGCTCACCGTCGGGGGGCCAAAACATTCAGTACTTC	CASSPSGGQNIQYF
16	TRBV7-2	TRBD1	once	TRBJ1-1	TGTGCCAGCAGCTTAGCCCTCAGGACAGGGGACACTGAAGCTTTCTTT	CASSLALRTGDTEAFF
15	TRBV27	TRBD1	NA	TRBJ1-3	TGTGCCATTAGTAACAGGGGTAGTGCTGGAAACACCATATATTTT	CAISNRGSAGNTIYF
14	TRBV14	TRBD1	NA	TRBJ1-2	TGTGCCAGCAGTCAGACAGGGAGGCTCTATGGCTACACCTTC	CASSQTGRLYGYTF
16	TRBV9	NA	NA	TRBJ2-3	TGTGCCAGCAGCGTATCGGGTGGTGGTGGGAGGAATACGCAGTATTTT	CASSVSGGGGRNTQYF
14	TRBV18	NA	NA	TRBJ2-7	TGTGCCAGCTCACCAGGTGCTCCGTCGGGGGAGCAGTACTTC	CASSPGAPSGEQYF
13	TRBV7-9	TRBD1	NA	TRBJ1-1	TGTGCCAGCAGGGGTACAGGGGTCACTGAAGCTTTCTTT	CASRGTGVTEAFF
14	TRBV25-1	NA	NA	TRBJ2-5	TGTGCCAGCAGTGAAAGGTCGGGAAGAGAGACCCAGTACTTC	CASSERSGRETQYF
15	TRBV7-8	TRBD2	NA	TRBJ2-7	TGTGCCAGCAGCTTAGATAGCCGGGGGGGGGACGAGCAGTACTTC	CASSLDSRGGDEQYF